Detailed here is one T cell receptor (beta chain). What it binds is unknown. Germline V gene sequence: CDR1 SEHNR, CDR2 FQNEAQ (reference sequence). This CDR3 spans 18 amino acids. Trimming cost V 1 base and J 0 bases, with 15 bases left between them. Method: immunoSEQ multiplex PCR; TCRdb's copy keeps in-frame clones and lacks some. Among 60,000 to 90,000 clones listed, about 81% were seen once. This entry comes from a study of OX40 agonist ivuxolimab in advanced cancers. Whole-study findings and limits: At 0.1 to 3.0 mg/kg, clonal expansion of CD4+ and CD8+ blood T cells had occurred by week 6.

The chain links TRBV7-9 to TRBJ1-4; D unclear. The receptor was derived from an adult with an advanced solid tumor such as melanoma, head and neck, liver or kidney cancer. This specimen was CD4+ or CD8+ T cells sorted from blood, taken in a trial of the OX40 agonist ivuxolimab. The CDR3 bases are TGTGCCAGCAGCTTAGGCTTGATGCTCAGAGCAACTAATGAAAAACTGTTTTTT. It specifies CASSLGLMLRATNEKLFF.